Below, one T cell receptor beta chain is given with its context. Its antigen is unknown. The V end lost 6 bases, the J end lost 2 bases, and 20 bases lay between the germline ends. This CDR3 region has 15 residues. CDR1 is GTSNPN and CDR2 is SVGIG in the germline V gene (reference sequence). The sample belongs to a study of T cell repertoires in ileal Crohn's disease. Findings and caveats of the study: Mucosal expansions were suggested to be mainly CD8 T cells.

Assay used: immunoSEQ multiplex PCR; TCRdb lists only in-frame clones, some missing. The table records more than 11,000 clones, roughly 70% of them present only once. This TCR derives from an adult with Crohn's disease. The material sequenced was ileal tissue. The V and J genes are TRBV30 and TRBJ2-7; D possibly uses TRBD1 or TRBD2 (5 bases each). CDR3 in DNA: TGTGCCTGCTACGGTGGGGGTTCCGGGACCTACGAGCAGTACTTC. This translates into CACYGGGSGTYEQYF.